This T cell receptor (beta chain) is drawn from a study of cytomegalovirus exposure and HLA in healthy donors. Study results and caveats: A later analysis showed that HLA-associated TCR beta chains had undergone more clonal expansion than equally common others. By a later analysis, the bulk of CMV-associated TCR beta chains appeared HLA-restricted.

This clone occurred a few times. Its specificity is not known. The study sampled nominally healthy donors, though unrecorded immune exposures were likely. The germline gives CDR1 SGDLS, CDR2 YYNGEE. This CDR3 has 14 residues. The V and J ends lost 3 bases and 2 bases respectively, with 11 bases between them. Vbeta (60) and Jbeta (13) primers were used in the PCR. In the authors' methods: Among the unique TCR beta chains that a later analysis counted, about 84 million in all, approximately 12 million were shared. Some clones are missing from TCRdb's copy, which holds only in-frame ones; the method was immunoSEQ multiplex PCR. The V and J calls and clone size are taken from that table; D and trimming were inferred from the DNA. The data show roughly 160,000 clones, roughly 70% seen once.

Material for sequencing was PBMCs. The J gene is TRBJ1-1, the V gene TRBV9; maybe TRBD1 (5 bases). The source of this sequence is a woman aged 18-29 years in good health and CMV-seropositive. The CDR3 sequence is CASSALTVNTEAFF. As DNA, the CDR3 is TGTGCCAGCAGCGCCCTGACAGTCAACACTGAAGCTTTCTTT.